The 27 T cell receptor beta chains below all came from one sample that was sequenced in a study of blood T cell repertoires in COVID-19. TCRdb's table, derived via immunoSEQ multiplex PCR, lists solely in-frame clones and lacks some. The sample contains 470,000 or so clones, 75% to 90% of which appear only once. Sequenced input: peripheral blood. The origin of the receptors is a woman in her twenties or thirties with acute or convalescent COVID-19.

The CDR3 loop reads CASSIGQPYNSPLHF. In nucleotides, the CDR3 is TGTGCCAGCAGCATCGGACAGCCGTATAATTCACCCCTCCACTTT. This chain uses TRBV5-6 with TRBJ1-6; a possible D gene is TRBD1 (6 bases). The CDR3 totals 15 residues. CDR1 is SGHDT and CDR2 is YYEEEE in the germline V gene. Trimming took 4 bases from V and 4 from J, leaving 12 bases between them.

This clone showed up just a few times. CDR3 in DNA: TGTGCCAGCAGTGAACTCATGACTAGCGGGGCATCCAATGAGCAGTTCTTC. Amino acid sequence: CASSELMTSGASNEQFF. The chain combines TRBV25-1 with TRBJ2-1, with TRBD2 matching over 11 bases. CDR3 length equals 17 residues. V was pared by 2 bases and J by 6 bases, with 9 bases of the junction left unmatched. Germline assignment: CDR1 MGHDK and CDR2 SYGVNS.

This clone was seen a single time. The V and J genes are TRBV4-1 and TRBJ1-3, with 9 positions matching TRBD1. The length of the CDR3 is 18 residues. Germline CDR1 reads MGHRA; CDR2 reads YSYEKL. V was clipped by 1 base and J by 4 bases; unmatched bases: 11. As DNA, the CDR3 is TGCGCCAGCAGCCAAGTTCAAACAGGGGGCTTGAGGGGAAACACCATATATTTT. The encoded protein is CASSQVQTGGLRGNTIYF.

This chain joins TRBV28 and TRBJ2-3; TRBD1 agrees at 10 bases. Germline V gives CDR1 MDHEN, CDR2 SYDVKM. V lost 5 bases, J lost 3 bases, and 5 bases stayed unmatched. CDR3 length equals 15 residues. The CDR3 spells CASSPDRGLTDTQYF. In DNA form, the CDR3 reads TGTGCCAGCAGTCCCGACAGGGGGCTGACAGATACGCAGTATTTT.

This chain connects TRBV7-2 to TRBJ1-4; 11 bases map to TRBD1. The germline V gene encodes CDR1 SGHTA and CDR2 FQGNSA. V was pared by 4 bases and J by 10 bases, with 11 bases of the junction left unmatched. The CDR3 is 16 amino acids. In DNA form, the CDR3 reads TGTGCCAGCAGCTCTATTGGGGGACAGGGGGGAGTAAAACTGTTTTTT. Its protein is CASSSIGGQGGVKLFF.

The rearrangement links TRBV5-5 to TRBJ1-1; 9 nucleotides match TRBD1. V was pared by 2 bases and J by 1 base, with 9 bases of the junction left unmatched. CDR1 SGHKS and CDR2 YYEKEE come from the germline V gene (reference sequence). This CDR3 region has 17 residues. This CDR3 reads CASSFWLQGATNTEAFF. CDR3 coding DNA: TGTGCCAGCAGCTTTTGGTTACAGGGGGCTACGAACACTGAAGCTTTCTTT. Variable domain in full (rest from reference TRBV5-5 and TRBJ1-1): DAGVTQSPTHLIKTRGQQVTLRCSPISGHKSVSWYQQVLGQGPQFIFQYYEKEERGRGNFPDRFSARQFPNYSSELNVNALLLGDSALYLCASSFWLQGATNTEAFFGQGTRLTVV.

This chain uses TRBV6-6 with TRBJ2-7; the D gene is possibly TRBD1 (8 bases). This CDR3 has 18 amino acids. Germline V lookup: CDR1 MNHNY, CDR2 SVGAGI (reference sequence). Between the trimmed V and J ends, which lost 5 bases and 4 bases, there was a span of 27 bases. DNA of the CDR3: TGTGCCAGCAGTCCTCAGCTCCGAAACAGGGGGGGCATTTACGAGCAGTACTTC. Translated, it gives CASSPQLRNRGGIYEQYF.

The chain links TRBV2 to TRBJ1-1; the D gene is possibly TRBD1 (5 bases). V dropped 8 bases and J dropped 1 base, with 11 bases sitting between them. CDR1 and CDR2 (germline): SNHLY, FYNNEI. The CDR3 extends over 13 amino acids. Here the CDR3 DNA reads TGTGCCAGCTGTGGACACCCGAACACTGAAGCTTTCTTT. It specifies CASCGHPNTEAFF.

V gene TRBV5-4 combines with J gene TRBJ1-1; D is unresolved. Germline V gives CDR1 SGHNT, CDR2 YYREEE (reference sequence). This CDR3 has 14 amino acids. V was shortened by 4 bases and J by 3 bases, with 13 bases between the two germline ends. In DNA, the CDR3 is TGTGCCAGCAGCCCCCCCGGGGTGTACACTGAAGCTTTCTTT. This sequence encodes CASSPPGVYTEAFF. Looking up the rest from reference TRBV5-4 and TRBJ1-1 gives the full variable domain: ETGVTQSPTHLIKTRGQQVTLRCSSQSGHNTVSWYQQALGQGPQFIFQYYREEENGRGNFPPRFSGLQFPNYSSELNVNALELDDSALYLCASSPPGVYTEAFFGQGTRLTVV.

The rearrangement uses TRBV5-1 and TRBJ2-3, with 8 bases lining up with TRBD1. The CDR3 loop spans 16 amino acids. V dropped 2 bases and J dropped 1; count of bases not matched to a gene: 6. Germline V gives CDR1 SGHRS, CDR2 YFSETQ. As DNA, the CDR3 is TGCGCCAGCAGCTTCCCTACAGGGGGAGGCACAGATACGCAGTATTTT. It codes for CASSFPTGGGTDTQYF.

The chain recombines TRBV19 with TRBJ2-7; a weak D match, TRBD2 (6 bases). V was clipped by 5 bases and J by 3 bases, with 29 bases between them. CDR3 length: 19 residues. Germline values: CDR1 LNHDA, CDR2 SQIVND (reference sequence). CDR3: CASSAGSEVVAEPIYEQYF. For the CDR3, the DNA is TGTGCCAGTAGTGCGGGGTCGGAAGTTGTAGCGGAACCCATCTACGAGCAGTACTTC.

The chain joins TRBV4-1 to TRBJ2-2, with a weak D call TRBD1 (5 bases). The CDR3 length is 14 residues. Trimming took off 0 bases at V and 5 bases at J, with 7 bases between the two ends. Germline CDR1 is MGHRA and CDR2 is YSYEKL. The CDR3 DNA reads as TGCGCCAGCAGCCAAGAAGGGGTAACCGGGGAGCTGTTTTTT. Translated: CASSQEGVTGELFF.

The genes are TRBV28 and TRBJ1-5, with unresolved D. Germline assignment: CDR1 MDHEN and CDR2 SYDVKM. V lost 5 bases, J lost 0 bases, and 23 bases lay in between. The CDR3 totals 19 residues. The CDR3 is CASSTSTDLQVYSNQPQHF. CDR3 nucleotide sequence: TGTGCCAGCAGTACCTCGACCGATCTCCAGGTCTATAGCAATCAGCCCCAGCATTTT.

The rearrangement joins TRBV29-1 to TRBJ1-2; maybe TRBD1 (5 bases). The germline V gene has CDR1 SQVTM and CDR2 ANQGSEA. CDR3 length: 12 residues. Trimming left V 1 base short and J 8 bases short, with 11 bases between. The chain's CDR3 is CSVEVGGAGYTF. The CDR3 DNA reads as TGCAGCGTTGAAGTGGGGGGTGCGGGCTACACCTTC.

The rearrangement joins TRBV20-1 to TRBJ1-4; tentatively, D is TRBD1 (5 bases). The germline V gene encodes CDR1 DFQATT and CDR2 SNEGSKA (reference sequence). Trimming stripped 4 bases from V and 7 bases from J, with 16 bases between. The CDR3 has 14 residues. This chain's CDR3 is CSAIDPSQGEKLFF. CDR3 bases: TGCAGTGCTATTGACCCAAGCCAGGGTGAAAAACTGTTTTTT.

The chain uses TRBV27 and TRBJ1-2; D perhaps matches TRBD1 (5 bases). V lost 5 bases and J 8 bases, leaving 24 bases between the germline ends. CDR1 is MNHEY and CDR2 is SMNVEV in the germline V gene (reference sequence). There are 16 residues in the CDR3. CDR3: CASSTYDSPATQGYTF. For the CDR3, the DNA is TGTGCCAGCAGTACCTACGACAGCCCCGCTACCCAGGGCTACACCTTC.

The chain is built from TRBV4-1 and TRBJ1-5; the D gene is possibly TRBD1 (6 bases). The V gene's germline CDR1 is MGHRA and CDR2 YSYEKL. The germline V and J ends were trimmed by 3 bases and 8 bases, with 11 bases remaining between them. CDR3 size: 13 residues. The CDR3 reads CASSQGAVEPQHF. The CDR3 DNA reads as TGCGCCAGCAGCCAGGGGGCGGTGGAGCCCCAGCATTTT.

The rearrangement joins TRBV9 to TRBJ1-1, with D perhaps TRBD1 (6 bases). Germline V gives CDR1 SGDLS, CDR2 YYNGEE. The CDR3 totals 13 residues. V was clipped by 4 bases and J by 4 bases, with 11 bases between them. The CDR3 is CASSMTGVTEAFF. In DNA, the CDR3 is TGTGCCAGCAGCATGACAGGAGTCACTGAAGCTTTCTTT.

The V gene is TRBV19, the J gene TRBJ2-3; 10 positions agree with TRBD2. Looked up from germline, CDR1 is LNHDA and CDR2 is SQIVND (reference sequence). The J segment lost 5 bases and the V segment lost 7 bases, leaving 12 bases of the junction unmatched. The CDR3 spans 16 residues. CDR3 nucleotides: TGTGCCAGTACCCTTGGCAGCGGGGGGGTAGGAGATACGCAGTATTTT. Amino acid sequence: CASTLGSGGVGDTQYF. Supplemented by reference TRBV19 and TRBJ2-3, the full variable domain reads DGGITQSPKYLFRKEGQNVTLSCEQNLNHDAMYWYRQDPGQGLRLIYYSQIVNDFQKGDIAEGYSVSREKKESFPLTVTSAQKNPTAFYLCASTLGSGGVGDTQYFGPGTRLTVL.

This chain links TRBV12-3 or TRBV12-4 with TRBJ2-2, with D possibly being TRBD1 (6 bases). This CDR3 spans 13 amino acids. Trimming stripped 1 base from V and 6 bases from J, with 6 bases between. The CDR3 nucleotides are TGTGCCAGCAGTTTAGGACAGGCCGGGGAGCTGTTTTTT. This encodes CASSLGQAGELFF.

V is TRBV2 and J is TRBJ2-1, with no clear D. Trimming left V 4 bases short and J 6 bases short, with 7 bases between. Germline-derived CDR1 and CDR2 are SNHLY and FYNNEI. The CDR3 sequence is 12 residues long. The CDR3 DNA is TGTGCCAGCAGTGGAAATAGCAATGAGCAGTTCTTC. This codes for CASSGNSNEQFF.

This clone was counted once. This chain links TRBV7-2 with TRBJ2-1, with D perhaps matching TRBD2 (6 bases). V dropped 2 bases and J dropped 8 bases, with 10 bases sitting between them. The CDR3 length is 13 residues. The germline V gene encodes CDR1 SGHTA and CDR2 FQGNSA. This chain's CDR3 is CASSLSGLDEQFF. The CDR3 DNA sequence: TGTGCCAGCAGCTTAAGCGGGTTAGATGAGCAGTTCTTC.

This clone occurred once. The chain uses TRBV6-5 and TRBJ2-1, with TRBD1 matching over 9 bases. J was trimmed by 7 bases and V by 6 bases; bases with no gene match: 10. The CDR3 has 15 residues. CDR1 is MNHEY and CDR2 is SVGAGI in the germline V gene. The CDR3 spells CASSPGQGKRNEQFF. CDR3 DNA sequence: TGTGCCAGCAGCCCAGGACAGGGGAAGAGAAATGAGCAGTTCTTC.

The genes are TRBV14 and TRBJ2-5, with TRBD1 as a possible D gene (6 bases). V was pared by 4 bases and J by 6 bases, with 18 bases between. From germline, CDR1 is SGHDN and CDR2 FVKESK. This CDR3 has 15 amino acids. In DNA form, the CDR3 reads TGTGCCAGCAGCCGTCAGGGGTCCCCCTCGCAGACCCAGTACTTC. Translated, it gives CASSRQGSPSQTQYF.

CDR3 amino acids: CASSLGTGADGYTF. The CDR3 bases are TGTGCCAGCAGCTTGGGTACAGGGGCGGATGGCTACACCTTC. The chain combines TRBV7-9 with TRBJ1-2; 7 bases are a match to TRBD1. CDR3 length: 14 residues. Germline loops: CDR1 SEHNR, CDR2 FQNEAQ (reference sequence). Losses at the gene ends were 3 bases for V and 6 bases for J; bases not matched to a gene: 7.

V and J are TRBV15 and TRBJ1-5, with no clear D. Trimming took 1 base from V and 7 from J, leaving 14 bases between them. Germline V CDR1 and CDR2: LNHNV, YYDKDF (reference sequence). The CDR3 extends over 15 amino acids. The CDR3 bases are TGTGCCACCAGCAGAGGATCCCCCTACGTGCAGCCCCAGCATTTT. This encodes CATSRGSPYVQPQHF.

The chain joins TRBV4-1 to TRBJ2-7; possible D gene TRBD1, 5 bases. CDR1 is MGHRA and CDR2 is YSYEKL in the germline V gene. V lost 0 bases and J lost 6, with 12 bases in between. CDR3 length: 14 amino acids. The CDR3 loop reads CASSQDGRGSEQYF. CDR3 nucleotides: TGCGCCAGCAGCCAAGATGGTAGGGGATCCGAGCAGTACTTC.